What follows are 32 T cell receptor beta chains derived from one specimen sequenced in a study of blood T cell repertoires in COVID-19. Assay: immunoSEQ multiplex PCR; the TCRdb copy retains only in-frame clones and omits some. The sample lists 55,000 to 90,000 clones, about nine tenths occurring once. Source material: peripheral blood. Every receptor here comes from a human donor with active COVID-19. The donor label of this sample is uncertain.

The chain employs TRBV19 and TRBJ1-2; 8 nucleotides agree with TRBD1. After removal of 7 bases from V and 8 bases from J, the junction contained 12 bases not matched to a gene. Germline CDR1 reads LNHDA; CDR2 reads SQIVND (reference sequence). The CDR3 covers 14 residues. This chain's CDR3 is CASTLGTGVWGYTF. The DNA of the CDR3 is TGTGCCAGTACTCTCGGGACAGGAGTATGGGGCTACACCTTC.

The chain couples TRBV28 to TRBJ2-1; 7 bases line up with TRBD1. There are 14 residues in the CDR3. The junction had 11 bases not matched to a gene; V was cut back by 8 bases and J by 7 bases. Germline V gene sequence: CDR1 MDHEN, CDR2 SYDVKM. The CDR3 bases are TGTGCCAGCGGACCCGGGACAGATTCTAATGAGCAGTTCTTC. It yields the protein CASGPGTDSNEQFF.

The chain combines TRBV28 with TRBJ1-2; 7 bases fit TRBD1. The CDR3 has 13 amino acids. The germline gives CDR1 MDHEN, CDR2 SYDVKM. Trimming took 8 bases from V and 3 from J; bases not matched to a gene: 6. CDR3 residues: CASLQGTDYGYTF. CDR3 nucleotides: TGTGCCAGCCTTCAGGGGACAGACTATGGCTACACCTTC.

This clone was seen a handful of times. The chain uses TRBV28 and TRBJ1-1, with a weak D call TRBD1 (6 bases). The germline gives CDR1 MDHEN, CDR2 SYDVKM. V was clipped by 4 bases and J by 0 bases, with 9 bases between them. The CDR3 is 14 residues long. The CDR3 region has the DNA TGTGCCAGCAGTTCTACAGGGTTGAACACTGAAGCTTTCTTT. Protein: CASSSTGLNTEAFF.

The chain carries TRBV28 and TRBJ2-5; 9 bases are a match to TRBD2. Germline lookup yields CDR1 MDHEN and CDR2 SYDVKM. V shed 3 bases and J 1 base; nucleotides not matched to a gene: 3. The CDR3 has 15 residues. The CDR3: CASSFRGRAQETQYF. For the CDR3, the DNA is TGTGCCAGCAGTTTCCGCGGGAGGGCCCAAGAGACCCAGTACTTC.

The chain couples TRBV5-6 to TRBJ1-6, with a tentative D call TRBD1 (5 bases). The CDR3 is 13 amino acids. The germline gives CDR1 SGHDT, CDR2 YYEEEE. V was trimmed by 2 bases and J by 14 bases, leaving 14 bases between them. The CDR3 sequence is CASSFGSGETLHF. DNA of the CDR3: TGTGCCAGCAGCTTTGGATCGGGGGAAACCCTCCACTTT.

This chain connects TRBV19 to TRBJ1-5, with TRBD1 identical over 7 bases. Germline lookup yields CDR1 LNHDA and CDR2 SQIVND (reference sequence). The CDR3 has 16 amino acids. Losses at the gene ends were 4 bases for V and 5 bases for J; bases not matched to a gene: 11. Here the CDR3 reads CASSRSGTANYQPQHF. Here the CDR3 DNA reads TGTGCCAGTAGTAGATCCGGGACAGCGAACTATCAGCCCCAGCATTTT.

The chain combines TRBV7-3 with TRBJ1-5; D call uncertain. This CDR3 has 11 amino acids. Trimming took off 7 bases at V and 8 bases at J, with 9 bases between the two ends. Germline-derived CDR1 and CDR2 are SGHTA and FQGTGA. The CDR3 protein is CASTPSEPQHF. CDR3 nucleotide sequence: TGTGCCAGCACCCCATCGGAGCCCCAGCATTTT.

This chain joins TRBV6-1 and TRBJ2-5; TRBD1 aligns across 12 bases. From germline, CDR1 is MNHNS and CDR2 SASEGT. With 4 bases clipped from V and 5 bases from J, the junction kept 8 bases outside the gene matches. The CDR3 contains 16 residues. CDR3 amino acids: CASSAGQGAPMETQYF. DNA for the CDR3: TGTGCCAGCAGTGCGGGACAGGGGGCGCCTATGGAGACCCAGTACTTC.

This chain connects TRBV4-1 to TRBJ2-3, with 8 bases identical to TRBD2. Germline V gene data show CDR1 as MGHRA and CDR2 as YSYEKL. Trimming at V came to 2 bases and at J to 2 bases, leaving 3 bases not matched to a gene. CDR3 length: 15 residues. CDR3 loop: CASSQHGLATDTQYF. CDR3 coding DNA: TGCGCCAGCAGCCAACACGGACTAGCCACAGATACGCAGTATTTT.

The gene calls are TRBV9 and TRBJ2-5; no clear D gene. The ends were cut back, 0 bases at V and 4 bases at J, with 10 bases in the middle. The germline V gene encodes CDR1 SGDLS and CDR2 YYNGEE. The CDR3 is 14 amino acids. The CDR3 is CASSVVQPRETQYF. CDR3 nucleotide sequence: TGTGCCAGCAGCGTAGTACAGCCACGAGAGACCCAGTACTTC.

The genes are TRBV5-4 and TRBJ1-5, with D possibly being TRBD1 (5 bases). Germline values: CDR1 SGHNT, CDR2 YYREEE (reference sequence). V lost 0 bases and J lost 5, with 15 bases in between. This CDR3 comprises 16 residues. The CDR3, as DNA: TGTGCCAGCAGCTTGGGGGGCGGGGTCGGAGATCAGCCCCAGCATTTT. This sequence encodes CASSLGGGVGDQPQHF. The complete variable domain, with remaining parts taken from reference TRBV5-4 and TRBJ1-5, reads ETGVTQSPTHLIKTRGQQVTLRCSSQSGHNTVSWYQQALGQGPQFIFQYYREEENGRGNFPPRFSGLQFPNYSSELNVNALELDDSALYLCASSLGGGVGDQPQHFGDGTRLSIL.

The CDR3 bases are TGTGCCAGCAGTTTATTAGGGGTCTATGGCTACACCTTC. Translation gives CASSLLGVYGYTF. This rearrangement joins TRBV28 to TRBJ1-2, with D tentatively TRBD1 (5 bases). Germline V CDR1 and CDR2: MDHEN, SYDVKM. The CDR3 totals 13 residues. Trimming cost V 1 base and J 4 bases, with 7 bases left between them.

The gene calls are TRBV5-5 and TRBJ2-7, with a weak D call TRBD1 (6 bases). The CDR3 is 13 residues long. Trimming removed 4 bases at V and 5 bases at J, with 13 bases between. Germline CDR1 and CDR2: SGHKS and YYEKEE (reference sequence). The CDR3 loop reads CASSVFRGNEQYF. The CDR3 region has the DNA TGTGCCAGCAGCGTATTCAGGGGAAACGAGCAGTACTTC.

The V call is TRBV3-1 (or the pseudogene TRBV3-2), the J call TRBJ2-5; TRBD1 aligns across 10 bases. The CDR3 totals 16 residues. Germline V gives CDR1 LGHDT, CDR2 YNNKEL (reference sequence). V trimming: 1 base; J trimming: 4 bases; junction bases outside the gene matches: 6. The DNA for the CDR3 is TGTGCCAGCAGCCAAGCGAGTCGGACAGGGGGAGAGACCCAGTACTTC. As protein: CASSQASRTGGETQYF.

The V call is TRBV6-5, the J call TRBJ1-1; TRBD1 agrees at 7 bases. CDR1 is MNHEY, CDR2 SVGAGI, per germline. The CDR3 length is 13 residues. Trimming took 6 bases from V and 1 from J; bases not matched to a gene: 2. The CDR3 loop reads CASSGQANTEAFF. Written as DNA, the CDR3 is TGTGCCAGCAGCGGACAGGCGAACACTGAAGCTTTCTTT.

The rearrangement joins TRBV7-2 to TRBJ2-3, with 7 bases that match TRBD1. With V trimmed by 9 bases and J by 0 bases, 6 bases remained unmatched. Germline CDR1 SGHTA, CDR2 FQGNSA. The CDR3 runs 14 residues. CDR3: CASKTGMSTDTQYF. Here the CDR3 DNA reads TGTGCCAGTAAGACAGGGATGAGCACAGATACGCAGTATTTT. Based on the CDR3 plus reference TRBV7-2 and TRBJ2-3, the full variable domain is GAGVSQSPSNKVTEKGKDVELRCDPISGHTALYWYRQSLGQGLEFLIYFQGNSAPDKSGLPSDRFSAERTGGSVSTLTIQRTQQEDSAVYLCASKTGMSTDTQYFGPGTRLTVL.

The count of this clone is one. The V and J genes are TRBV11-2 and TRBJ2-1; possible D gene TRBD2, 6 bases. The CDR3 is 16 amino acids. CDR1 and CDR2 from the germline V gene are SGHAT and FQNNGV. Trimming shortened V by 2 bases and J by 0 bases, and 11 bases separated the two germline ends. CDR3 sequence (DNA): TGTGCCAGCAGCTTAATGTTCGGGGGCTCCTACAATGAGCAGTTCTTC. Translation: CASSLMFGGSYNEQFF.

The chain recombines TRBV21-1 with TRBJ1-1; the table calls TRBD1, which could not be checked here. TRBV21-1 is a pseudogene locus. This CDR3 is built from 15 residues. CDR3 in DNA: TGTGCCAGCAGCGCTTTAGGACACCCGAACACTGAAGCTTTCTTT. Translated, it gives CASSALGHPNTEAFF.

CDR3 DNA sequence: TGTGCCACCAGCAGAGACGTACAGGGGGCGCGGAATGGCTACACCTTC. Amino acid sequence: CATSRDVQGARNGYTF. This sequence joins TRBV15 and TRBJ1-2; 9 nucleotides match TRBD1. The length of the CDR3 is 16 residues. Germline lookup yields CDR1 LNHNV and CDR2 YYDKDF (reference sequence). The V gene end was trimmed by 0 bases and the J gene end by 6 bases; junction bases not matched to a gene: 8.

CDR3 sequence reads: CASSPWGEGSTNEKLFF. For the CDR3, the DNA is TGTGCCAGCAGCCCCTGGGGGGAAGGCAGCACAAATGAAAAACTGTTTTTT. This chain joins TRBV5-4 and TRBJ1-4; a weak D match, TRBD1 (5 bases). The CDR3 spans 17 residues. Germline assignment: CDR1 SGHNT and CDR2 YYREEE (reference sequence). V shed 4 bases and J shed 5 bases, with 21 bases lying between them.

V is TRBV6-6 and J is TRBJ2-3; a possible D gene is TRBD1 (6 bases). CDR3 size: 15 residues. The V gene's germline CDR1 is MNHNY and CDR2 SVGAGI (reference sequence). With 6 bases removed from V and 2 bases from J, the gap between germline ends came to 15 bases. CDR3 loop: CASSDRDTFTDTQYF. The CDR3 DNA follows: TGTGCCAGCAGCGACCGGGACACCTTCACAGATACGCAGTATTTT.

This CDR3 reads CASGLDAKNYEQYF. The DNA for the CDR3 is TGTGCTAGTGGTTTGGACGCTAAGAACTACGAGCAGTACTTC. The chain has TRBV12-5 and TRBJ2-7; D unclear. CDR3 length: 14 amino acids. From germline, CDR1 is LGHNT and CDR2 FRNRAP. Trimming removed 1 base from V and 3 bases from J, with 10 bases in between.

The CDR3 nucleotides read TGTGCCAGTAGTATAGGAGACAGGGGGGTAAATCAGCCCCAGCATTTT. This translates into CASSIGDRGVNQPQHF. The rearrangement uses TRBV19 and TRBJ1-5; 9 bases align to TRBD1. Looked up from germline, CDR1 is LNHDA and CDR2 is SQIVND (reference sequence). The CDR3 is 16 residues long. J gave up 4 bases and V 1 base, and 5 bases lay outside the gene matches.

The chain carries TRBV4-3 and TRBJ1-5; D call uncertain. Germline assignment: CDR1 LGHNA and CDR2 YSLEER. V was pared by 0 bases and J by 1 base, with 13 bases between. This CDR3 is built from 17 residues. In nucleotides, the CDR3 is TGCGCCAGCAGCCAAGAGTGGGGAGGACGAAGCAATCAGCCCCAGCATTTT. It translates to CASSQEWGGRSNQPQHF.

This sequence joins TRBV15 and TRBJ2-1; 10 bases match TRBD1. Germline values: CDR1 LNHNV, CDR2 YYDKDF (reference sequence). V trimming: 5 bases; J trimming: 10 bases; junction bases outside the gene matches: 11. The CDR3 contains 15 residues. In DNA, the CDR3 is TGTGCCACCAGCCCCAGACAGGGGGCGTCCCGGGAGCAGTTCTTC. It yields the protein CATSPRQGASREQFF.

The table lists this clone with a count of one. This chain uses TRBV7-9 with TRBJ2-7; D possibly corresponds to TRBD2 (6 bases). The CDR3 loop spans 11 amino acids. V lost 5 bases and J 6 bases, leaving 8 bases between the germline ends. Per the germline V gene, CDR1 is SEHNR and CDR2 is FQNEAQ (reference sequence). CDR3 protein: CASSPGGEQYF. The CDR3 nucleotides are TGTGCCAGCAGCCCCGGGGGCGAGCAGTACTTC.

V is TRBV6-5 and J is TRBJ1-4, with 7 bases that match TRBD1. Trimming cost V 6 bases and J 4 bases; bases outside gene matches: 8. The CDR3 contains 15 residues. CDR1 is MNHEY, CDR2 SVGAGI, per germline. CDR3 sequence: CASSDREAGNEKLFF. The DNA of the CDR3 is TGTGCCAGCAGCGACAGGGAGGCGGGTAATGAAAAACTGTTTTTT.

This chain links TRBV24-1 with TRBJ1-3; D is undetermined. There are 15 residues in the CDR3. Per germline, CDR1 KGHDR and CDR2 SFDVKD. The ends were cut back, 4 bases at V and 0 bases at J, with 9 bases in the middle. Here the CDR3 reads CATSDARSSGNTIYF. In DNA form, the CDR3 reads TGTGCCACCAGTGACGCAAGGAGCTCTGGAAACACCATATATTTT.

The V call is TRBV6-2 or TRBV6-3, the J call TRBJ2-3; unclear D gene. Per germline, CDR1 MNHEY and CDR2 SVGEGT. The CDR3 covers 12 residues. V gave up 5 bases and J gave up 6 bases, with 9 bases separating them. The CDR3 spells CASSVNGDTQYF. DNA for the CDR3: TGTGCCAGCAGTGTGAACGGGGATACGCAGTATTTT.

J is TRBJ1-5 and V is TRBV28, with TRBD1 matching over 11 bases. Looked up from germline, CDR1 is MDHEN and CDR2 is SYDVKM. J gave up 3 bases and V 8 bases, and 12 bases lay outside the gene matches. The length of the CDR3 is 17 residues. The CDR3 region has the DNA TGTGCCAGCCAGACCCTCGGGACAGGGGGTTCCAATCAGCCCCAGCATTTT. It translates to CASQTLGTGGSNQPQHF.

The rearrangement uses TRBV28 and TRBJ2-3, with D hard to call. The CDR3 has 12 amino acids. Germline CDR1 and CDR2: MDHEN and SYDVKM. Trimming took 2 bases from V and 8 from J, leaving 8 bases between them. The DNA for the CDR3 is TGTGCCAGCAGTTTAGTGGGCTCTACGCAGTATTTT. Its protein is CASSLVGSTQYF. Full variable domain (rest looked up from reference TRBV28 and TRBJ2-3): DVKVTQSSRYLVKRTGEKVFLECVQDMDHENMFWYRQDPGLGLRLIYFSYDVKMKEKGDIPEGYSVSREKKERFSLILESASTNQTSMYLCASSLVGSTQYFGPGTRLTVL.